This TCR beta chain was obtained from a study of cytomegalovirus exposure and HLA in healthy donors. Findings and limits, study-wide: Over 150 TCR beta chains were listed as cytomegalovirus-associated. V segments that were indistinguishable, TRBV6-2 and TRBV6-3 among them, were omitted from analysis.

A multiplex PCR was run with 60 Vbeta primers and 13 Jbeta primers. Only in-frame clones appear in the TCRdb table, and some are missing; sequencing was by immunoSEQ multiplex PCR. Of 150,000 to 200,000 clones listed, around 80% are singletons. Concerning this clone itself: Antigen specificity is unknown.

Germline V gives CDR1 SGHRS, CDR2 YFSETQ. The length of the CDR3 is 14 residues. Losses at the gene ends were 4 bases for V and 2 bases for J; bases not matched to a gene: 4. Material: PBMCs. The TCR comes from a girl under 18 in good health and CMV-seropositive. The J gene is TRBJ2-7, the V gene TRBV5-1, with 9 bases identical to TRBD1. The CDR3 sequence is CASSLGDRAYEQYF. For the CDR3, the DNA is TGCGCCAGCAGCCTTGGGGACAGGGCCTACGAGCAGTACTTC.